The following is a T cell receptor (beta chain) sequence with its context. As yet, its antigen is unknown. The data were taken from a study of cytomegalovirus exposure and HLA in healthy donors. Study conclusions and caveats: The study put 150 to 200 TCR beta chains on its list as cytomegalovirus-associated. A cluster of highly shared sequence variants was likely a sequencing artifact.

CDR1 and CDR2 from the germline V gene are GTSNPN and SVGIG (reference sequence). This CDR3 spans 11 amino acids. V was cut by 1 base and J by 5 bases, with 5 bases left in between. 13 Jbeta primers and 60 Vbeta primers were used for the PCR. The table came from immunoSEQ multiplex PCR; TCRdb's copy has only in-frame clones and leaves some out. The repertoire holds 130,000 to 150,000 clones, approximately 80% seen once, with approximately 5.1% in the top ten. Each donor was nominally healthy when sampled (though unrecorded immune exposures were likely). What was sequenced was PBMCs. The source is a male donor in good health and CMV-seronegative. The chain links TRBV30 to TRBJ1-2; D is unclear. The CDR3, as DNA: TGTGCCTGGAGTGACAAATATGGCTACACCTTC. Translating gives CAWSDKYGYTF.